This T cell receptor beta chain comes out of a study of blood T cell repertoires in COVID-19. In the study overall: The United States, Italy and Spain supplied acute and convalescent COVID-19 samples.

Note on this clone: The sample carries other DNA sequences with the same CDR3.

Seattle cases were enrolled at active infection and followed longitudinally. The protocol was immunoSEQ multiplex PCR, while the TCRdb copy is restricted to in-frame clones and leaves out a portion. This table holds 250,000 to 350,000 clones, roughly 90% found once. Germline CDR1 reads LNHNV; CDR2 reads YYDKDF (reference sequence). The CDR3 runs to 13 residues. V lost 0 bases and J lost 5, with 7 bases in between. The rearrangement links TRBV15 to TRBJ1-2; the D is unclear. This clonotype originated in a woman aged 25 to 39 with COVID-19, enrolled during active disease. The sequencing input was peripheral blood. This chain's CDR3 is CATSRDRGYGYTF. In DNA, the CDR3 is TGTGCCACCAGCAGAGACCGAGGATATGGCTACACCTTC. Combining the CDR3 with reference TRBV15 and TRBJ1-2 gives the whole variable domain DAMVIQNPRYQVTQFGKPVTLSCSQTLNHNVMYWYQQKSSQAPKLLFHYYDKDFNNEADTPDNFQSRRPNTSFCFLDIRSPGLGDTAMYLCATSRDRGYGYTFGSGTRLTVV.